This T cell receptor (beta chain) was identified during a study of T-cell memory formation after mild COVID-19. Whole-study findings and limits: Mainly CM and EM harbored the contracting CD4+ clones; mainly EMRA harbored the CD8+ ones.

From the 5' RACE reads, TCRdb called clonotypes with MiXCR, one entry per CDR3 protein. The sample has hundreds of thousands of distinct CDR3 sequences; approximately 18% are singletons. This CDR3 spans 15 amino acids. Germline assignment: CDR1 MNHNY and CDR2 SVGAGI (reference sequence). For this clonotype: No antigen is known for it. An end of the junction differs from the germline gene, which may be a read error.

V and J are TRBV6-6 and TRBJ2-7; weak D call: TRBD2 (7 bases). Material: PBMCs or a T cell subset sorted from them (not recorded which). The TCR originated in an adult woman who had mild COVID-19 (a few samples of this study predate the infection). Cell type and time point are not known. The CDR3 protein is CASSYSTGTRGAFDF. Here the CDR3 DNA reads TGTGCCAGCAGTTACTCGACTGGGACCCGGGGGGCGTTTGACTTC.